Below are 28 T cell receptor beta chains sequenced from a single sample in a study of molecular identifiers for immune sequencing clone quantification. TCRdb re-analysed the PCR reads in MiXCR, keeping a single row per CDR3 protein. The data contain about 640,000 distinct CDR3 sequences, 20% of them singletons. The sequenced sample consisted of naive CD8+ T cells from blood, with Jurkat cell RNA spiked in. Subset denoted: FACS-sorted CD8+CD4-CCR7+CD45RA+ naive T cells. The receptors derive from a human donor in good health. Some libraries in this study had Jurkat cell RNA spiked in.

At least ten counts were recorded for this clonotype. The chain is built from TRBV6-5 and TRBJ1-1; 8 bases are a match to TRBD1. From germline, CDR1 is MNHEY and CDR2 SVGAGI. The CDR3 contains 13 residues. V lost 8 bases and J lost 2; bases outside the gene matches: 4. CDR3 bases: TGTGCCAGCTCCGACAGGGGAAACACTGAAGCTTTCTTT. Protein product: CASSDRGNTEAFF.

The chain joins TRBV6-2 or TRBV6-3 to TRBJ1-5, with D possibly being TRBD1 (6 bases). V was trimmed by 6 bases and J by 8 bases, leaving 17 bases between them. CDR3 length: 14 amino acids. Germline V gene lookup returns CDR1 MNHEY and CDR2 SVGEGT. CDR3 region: CASSNTGSLEPQHF. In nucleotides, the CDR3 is TGTGCCAGCAGCAACACAGGGTCCTTAGAGCCCCAGCATTTT.

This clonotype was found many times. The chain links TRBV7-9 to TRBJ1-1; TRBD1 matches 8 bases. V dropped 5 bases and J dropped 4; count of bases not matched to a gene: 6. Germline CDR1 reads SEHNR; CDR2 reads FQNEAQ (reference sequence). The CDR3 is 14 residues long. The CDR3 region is CASSARQGSTEAFF. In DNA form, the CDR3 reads TGTGCCAGCAGCGCCCGACAGGGGTCCACTGAAGCTTTCTTT.

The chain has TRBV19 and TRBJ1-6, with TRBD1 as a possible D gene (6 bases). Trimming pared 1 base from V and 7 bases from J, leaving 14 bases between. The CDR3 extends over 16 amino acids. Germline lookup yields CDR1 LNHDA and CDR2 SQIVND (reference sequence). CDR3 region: CASSIGRSGDNSPLHF. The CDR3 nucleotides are TGTGCCAGTAGTATAGGACGGTCAGGGGACAATTCACCCCTCCACTTT.

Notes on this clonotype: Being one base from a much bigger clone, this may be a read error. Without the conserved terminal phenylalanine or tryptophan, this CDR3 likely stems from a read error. DNA of the CDR3: TGTGCCAGCAGTGAGAAAATCCCATGGGCGGGAGGTTATAATGAGCAGTTCCTC. Translation: CASSEKIPWAGGYNEQFL. The chain is built from TRBV2 and TRBJ2-1, with 8 bases lining up with TRBD2. The CDR3 runs 18 residues. Germline V CDR1 and CDR2: SNHLY, FYNNEI. Trimming cost V 3 bases and J 7 bases; bases outside gene matches: 17.

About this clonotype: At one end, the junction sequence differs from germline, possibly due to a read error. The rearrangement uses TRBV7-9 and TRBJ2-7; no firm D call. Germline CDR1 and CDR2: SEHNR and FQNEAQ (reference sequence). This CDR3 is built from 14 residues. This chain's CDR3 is CASSSRTDTYVQYF. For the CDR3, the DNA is TGTGCCAGCAGCTCCCGGACCGATACCTACGTGCAGTACTTC. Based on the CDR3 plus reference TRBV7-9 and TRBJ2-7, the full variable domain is DTGVSQNPRHKITKRGQNVTFRCDPISEHNRLYWYRQTLGQGPEFLTYFQNEAQLEKSRLLSDRFSAERPKGSFSTLEIQRTEQGDSAMYLCASSSRTDTYVQYFGPGTRLTVT.

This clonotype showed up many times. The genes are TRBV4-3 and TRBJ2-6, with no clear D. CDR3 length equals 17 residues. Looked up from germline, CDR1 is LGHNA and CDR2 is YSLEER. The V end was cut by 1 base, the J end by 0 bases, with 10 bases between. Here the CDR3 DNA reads TGCGCCAGCAGCCAAGCAGTCCGAGGCTCTGGGGCCAACGTCCTGACTTTC. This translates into CASSQAVRGSGANVLTF.

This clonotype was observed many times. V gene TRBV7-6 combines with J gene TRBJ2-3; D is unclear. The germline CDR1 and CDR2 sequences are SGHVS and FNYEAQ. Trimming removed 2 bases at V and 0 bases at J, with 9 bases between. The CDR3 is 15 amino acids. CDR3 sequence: CASSLFARSTDTQYF. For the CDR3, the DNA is TGTGCCAGCAGCTTATTTGCGCGCAGCACAGATACGCAGTATTTT.

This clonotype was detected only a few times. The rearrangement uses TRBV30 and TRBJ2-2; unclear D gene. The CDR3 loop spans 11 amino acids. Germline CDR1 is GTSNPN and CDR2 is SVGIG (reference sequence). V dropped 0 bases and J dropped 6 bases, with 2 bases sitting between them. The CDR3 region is CAWSVAGELFF. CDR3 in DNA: TGTGCCTGGAGTGTAGCCGGGGAGCTGTTTTTT.

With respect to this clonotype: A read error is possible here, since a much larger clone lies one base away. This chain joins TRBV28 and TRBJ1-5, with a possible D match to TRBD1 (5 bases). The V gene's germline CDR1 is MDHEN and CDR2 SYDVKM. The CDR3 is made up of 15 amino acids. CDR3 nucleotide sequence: TGTGCCGGCAGTTTATTGGGGGTAGGAAATCAGCCCCAGCATTTT. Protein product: CAGSLLGVGNQPQHF.

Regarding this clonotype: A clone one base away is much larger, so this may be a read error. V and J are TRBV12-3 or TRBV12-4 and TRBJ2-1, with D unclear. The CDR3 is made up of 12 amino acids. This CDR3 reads CASSLGFPEQSF. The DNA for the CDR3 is TGTGCCAGCAGTTTAGGCTTTCCCGAGCAGTCCTTC.

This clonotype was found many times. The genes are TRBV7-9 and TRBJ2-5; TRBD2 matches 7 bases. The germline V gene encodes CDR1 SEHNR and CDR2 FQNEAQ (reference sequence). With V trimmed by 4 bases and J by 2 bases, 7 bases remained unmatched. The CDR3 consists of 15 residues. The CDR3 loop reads CASSSRTSPQETQYF. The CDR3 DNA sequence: TGTGCCAGCAGCTCCCGGACTAGTCCGCAAGAGACCCAGTACTTC.

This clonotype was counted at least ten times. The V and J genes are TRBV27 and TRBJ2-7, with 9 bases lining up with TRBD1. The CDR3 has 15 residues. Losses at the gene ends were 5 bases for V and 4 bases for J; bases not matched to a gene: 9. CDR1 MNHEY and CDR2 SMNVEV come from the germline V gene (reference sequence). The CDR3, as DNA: TGTGCCAGCAGTACAACAGGGGGCGTTATATACGAGCAGTACTTC. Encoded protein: CASSTTGGVIYEQYF.

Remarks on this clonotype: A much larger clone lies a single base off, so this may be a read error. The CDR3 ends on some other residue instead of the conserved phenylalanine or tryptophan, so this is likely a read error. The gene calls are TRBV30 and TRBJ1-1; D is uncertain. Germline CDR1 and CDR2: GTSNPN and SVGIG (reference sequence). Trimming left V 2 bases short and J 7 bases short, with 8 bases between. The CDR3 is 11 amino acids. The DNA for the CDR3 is TGTGCCTGGAGTCCGGGCCGTGAAGCTTTCCTT. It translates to CAWSPGREAFL.

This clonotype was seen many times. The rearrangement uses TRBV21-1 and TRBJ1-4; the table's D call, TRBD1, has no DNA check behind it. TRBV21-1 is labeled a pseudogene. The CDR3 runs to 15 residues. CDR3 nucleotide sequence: TGTGCCAGCAGCAAAGCCCAGGGGGCGGGCGAAAAACTGTTTTTT. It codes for CASSKAQGAGEKLFF.

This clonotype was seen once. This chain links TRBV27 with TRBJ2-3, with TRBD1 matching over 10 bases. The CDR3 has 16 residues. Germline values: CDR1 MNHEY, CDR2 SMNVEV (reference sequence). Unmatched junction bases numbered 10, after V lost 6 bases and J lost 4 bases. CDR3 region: CASRTRTGGYADTQYF. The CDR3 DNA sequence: TGTGCCAGCAGAACTCGGACAGGGGGGTACGCAGATACGCAGTATTTT.

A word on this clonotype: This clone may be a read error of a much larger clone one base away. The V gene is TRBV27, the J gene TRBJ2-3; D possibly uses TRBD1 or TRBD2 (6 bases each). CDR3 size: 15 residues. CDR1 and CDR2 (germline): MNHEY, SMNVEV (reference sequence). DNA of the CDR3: TGTGCCAGCAGTTGGGCCCCCGGGGGCACAGGTACGCAGTATTTT. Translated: CASSWAPGGTGTQYF.

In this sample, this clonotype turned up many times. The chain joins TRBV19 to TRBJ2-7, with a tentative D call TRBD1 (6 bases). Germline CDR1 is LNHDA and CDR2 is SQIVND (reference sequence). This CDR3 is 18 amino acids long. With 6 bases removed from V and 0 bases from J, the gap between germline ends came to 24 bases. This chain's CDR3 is CASSFRFGIDRTSYEQYF. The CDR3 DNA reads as TGTGCCAGTAGCTTCAGGTTCGGAATAGACAGGACCTCCTACGAGCAGTACTTC. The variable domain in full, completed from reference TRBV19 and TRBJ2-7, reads DGGITQSPKYLFRKEGQNVTLSCEQNLNHDAMYWYRQDPGQGLRLIYYSQIVNDFQKGDIAEGYSVSREKKESFPLTVTSAQKNPTAFYLCASSFRFGIDRTSYEQYFGPGTRLTVT.

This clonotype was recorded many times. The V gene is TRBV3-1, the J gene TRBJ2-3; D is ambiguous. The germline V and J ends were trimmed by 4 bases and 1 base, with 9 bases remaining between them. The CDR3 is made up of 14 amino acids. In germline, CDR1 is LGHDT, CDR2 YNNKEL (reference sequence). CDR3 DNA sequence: TGTGCCAGCAGCCTCCGGACGGGCACAGATACGCAGTATTTT. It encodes CASSLRTGTDTQYF.

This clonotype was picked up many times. The CDR3 reads CASSLRRDSAWMEQYF. The CDR3 DNA sequence: TGTGCCAGCAGCCTCCGGAGGGACAGCGCCTGGATGGAGCAGTACTTC. V and J are TRBV9 and TRBJ2-7; D is possibly TRBD1 (7 bases). CDR1 is SGDLS, CDR2 YYNGEE, per germline. The CDR3 is made up of 16 amino acids. Trimming shortened V by 4 bases and J by 7 bases, and 24 bases separated the two germline ends.

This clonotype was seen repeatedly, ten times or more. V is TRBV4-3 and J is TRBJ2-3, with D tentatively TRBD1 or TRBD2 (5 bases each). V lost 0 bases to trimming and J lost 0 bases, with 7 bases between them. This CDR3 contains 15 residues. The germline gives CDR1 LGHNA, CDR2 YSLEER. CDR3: CASSQDRDSTDTQYF. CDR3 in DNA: TGCGCCAGCAGCCAAGATCGGGACAGCACAGATACGCAGTATTTT.

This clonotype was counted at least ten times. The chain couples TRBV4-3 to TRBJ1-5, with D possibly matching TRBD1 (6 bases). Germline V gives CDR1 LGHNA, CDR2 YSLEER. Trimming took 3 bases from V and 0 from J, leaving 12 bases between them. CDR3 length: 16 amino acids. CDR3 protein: CASSQDRANSNQPQHF. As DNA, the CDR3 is TGCGCCAGCAGCCAGGACAGAGCAAATAGCAATCAGCCCCAGCATTTT.

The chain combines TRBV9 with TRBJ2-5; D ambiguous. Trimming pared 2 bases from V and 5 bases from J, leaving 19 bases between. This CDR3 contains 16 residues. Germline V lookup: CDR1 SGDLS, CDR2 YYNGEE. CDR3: CASSVGTVSIGETQYF. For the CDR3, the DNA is TGTGCCAGCAGCGTTGGTACGGTCTCCATCGGGGAGACCCAGTACTTC. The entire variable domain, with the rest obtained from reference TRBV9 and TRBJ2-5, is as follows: DSGVTQTPKHLITATGQRVTLRCSPRSGDLSVYWYQQSLDQGLQFLIQYYNGEERAKGNILERFSAQQFPDLHSELNLSSLELGDSALYFCASSVGTVSIGETQYFGPGTRLLVL.

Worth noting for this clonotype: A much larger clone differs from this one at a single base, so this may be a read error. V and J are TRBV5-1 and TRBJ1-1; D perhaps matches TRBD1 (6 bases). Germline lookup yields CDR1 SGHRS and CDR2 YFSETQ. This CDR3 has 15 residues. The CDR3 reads CASSPSTGPNTEALF. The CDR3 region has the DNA TGCGCCAGCAGCCCATCGACAGGCCCGAACACTGAAGCTCTCTTT. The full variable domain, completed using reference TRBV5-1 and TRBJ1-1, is KAGVTQTPRYLIKTRGQQVTLSCSPISGHRSVSWYQQTPGQGLQFLFEYFSETQRNKGNFPGRFSGRQFSNSRSEMNVSTLELGDSALYLCASSPSTGPNTEALFGQGTRLTVV.

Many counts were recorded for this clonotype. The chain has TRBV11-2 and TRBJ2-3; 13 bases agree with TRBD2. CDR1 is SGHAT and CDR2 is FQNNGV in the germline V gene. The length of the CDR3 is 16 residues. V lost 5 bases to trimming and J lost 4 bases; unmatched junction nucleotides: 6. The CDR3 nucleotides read TGTGCCAGCAGCCCATGGACTAGCGGGGGAGCAGATACGCAGTATTTT. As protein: CASSPWTSGGADTQYF.

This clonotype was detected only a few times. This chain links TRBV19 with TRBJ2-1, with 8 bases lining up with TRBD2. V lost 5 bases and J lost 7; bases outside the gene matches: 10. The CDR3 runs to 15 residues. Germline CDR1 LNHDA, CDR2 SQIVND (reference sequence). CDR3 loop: CASSVGTRSSNEQFF. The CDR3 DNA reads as TGTGCCAGTAGTGTCGGGACTAGAAGTAGTAATGAGCAGTTCTTC.

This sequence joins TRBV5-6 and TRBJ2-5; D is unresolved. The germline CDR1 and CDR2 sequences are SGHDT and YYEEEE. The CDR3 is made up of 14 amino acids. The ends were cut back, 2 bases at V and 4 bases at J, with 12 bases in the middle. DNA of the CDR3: TGTGCCAGCAGCTTATCGGACCACCGAGAGACCCAGTACTTC. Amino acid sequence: CASSLSDHRETQYF.

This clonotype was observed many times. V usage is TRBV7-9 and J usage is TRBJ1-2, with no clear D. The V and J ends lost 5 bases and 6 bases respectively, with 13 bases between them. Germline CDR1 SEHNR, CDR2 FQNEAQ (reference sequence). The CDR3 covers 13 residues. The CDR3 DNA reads TGTGCCAGCAGCGGAGGCCAGGCTCATGGCTACACCTTC. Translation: CASSGGQAHGYTF.